The clone carrying this TCR beta chain was seen a handful of times. The antigen is not known. It was with unique molecular identifiers that the TCRbeta library was prepared. TCRdb analysed the PCR reads with MiXCR anew, one entry per CDR3 protein. Among 200,000 to 300,000 distinct CDR3 sequences, roughly a quarter were seen once, and the ten largest hold roughly 2.5%. This specimen comes from a study of T-cell reconstitution after alpha-beta-depleted transplantation in children. Study-wide results and caveats: One year post-transplant, T-cell counts and diversity were largely derived from T cells produced anew. In some patients, recipient T cells and intrathymic progenitors surviving conditioning explained high day-60 diversity. Reported findings indicate that, about two months after transplant, alpha-beta T cells came from several hundred expanded clones, which were derived from non-depleted graft cells.

This CDR3 contains 15 residues. With 4 bases clipped from V and 1 base from J, the junction kept 9 bases outside the gene matches. Germline lookup yields CDR1 SQVTM and CDR2 ANQGSEA. The material was PBMCs, obtained before TCRalphabeta/CD19-depleted stem cell transplant. V and J are TRBV29-1 and TRBJ1-2; 7 nucleotides match TRBD1. The sequence was obtained from a girl between 2 and 10 years old with Fanconi anemia, due to receive a stem cell transplant. The CDR3 DNA reads TGCAGCGTTGCAAGGGTGACAGGGTTTAACTATGGCTACACCTTC. Protein product: CSVARVTGFNYGYTF.